This T cell receptor (beta chain) emerged from a study of sequential checkpoint blockade in melanoma. The study, taken as a whole, reports: Clinical benefit was about 30 times likelier when tumor T-cell fraction and clonality increased.

Turning to this clone: Its antigen is still unknown.

The treatment was: randomized to nivolumab then ipilimumab (arm A) or the reverse (arm B). The assay was immunoSEQ multiplex PCR, and TCRdb's table has in-frame clones only and misses some. The sample carries several thousand clones, 20% recorded once. Germline CDR1 is LNHDA and CDR2 is SQIVND (reference sequence). Trimming took 7 bases from V and 5 from J, leaving 14 bases between them. CDR3 size: 13 residues. The V gene is TRBV19, the J gene TRBJ1-2; no clear D. Here the sequenced sample was tumor tissue (inferred from file names), taken from a patient given nivolumab and ipilimumab in sequence. This sequence was found in a human donor with melanoma. CDR3 amino acids: CASNDGSLYGYTF. The CDR3 DNA is TGTGCCAGTAATGACGGCAGTCTTTATGGCTACACCTTC.